This entry describes one T cell receptor (beta chain). The data derive from a study of blood T cell repertoires in COVID-19. Across the whole study: The United States, Italy and Spain were the sources of the acute and convalescent COVID-19 samples. Nucleic acid was either cDNA or gDNA, and it came from T cells, B-cell-depleted T cells, or PBMCs.

CDR1 ENHRY and CDR2 SYGVKD come from the germline V gene. The CDR3 spans 15 residues. V lost 0 bases, J lost 1 base, and 10 bases lay in between. Authors' processing steps: Estimation of nucleated cell counts was performed using reference gene primer amplification. Clones were sequenced by immunoSEQ multiplex PCR, and TCRdb holds only the in-frame ones, with some missing. V and J calls and clone size are those listed in that table; D and trimming were worked out from the DNA. This sample carries under 300,000 clones, nearly 90% of them seen once, and the ten largest clones take around 2.2%. This chain links TRBV10-3 with TRBJ2-7; D gene ambiguous. The sample was peripheral blood. This receptor was obtained from a woman in her forties who had recovered from COVID-19. The CDR3 coding sequence is TGTGCCATCAGTGAGTCGCCAGGATTTTCCTACGAGCAGTACTTC. Amino acid sequence: CAISESPGFSYEQYF.